This T cell receptor beta chain derives from a study of T cell responses to AZD1222 COVID-19 vaccine. Study context: Second doses that came at about 4 or about 12 weeks were put together.

The method was immunoSEQ multiplex PCR; TCRdb's version includes in-frame clones alone and lacks a portion of them. Altogether around 94,000 clones are present, 84% being singletons, with the ten largest covering about 17%. The length of the CDR3 is 15 residues. Germline V CDR1 and CDR2: KGHDR, SFDVKD. V gave up 9 bases and J gave up 0 bases, with 13 bases separating them. The sequencing used peripheral blood, collected on day 0 of AZD1222 vaccination. The clonotype was recovered from an adult in good health. The V call is TRBV24-1, the J call TRBJ2-2; a possible D gene is TRBD1 (6 bases). Here the CDR3 reads CATARDTANTGELFF. The CDR3 DNA reads TGTGCCACCGCCCGGGACACCGCGAACACCGGGGAGCTGTTTTTT.